Each of the 22 T cell receptor beta chains below was sequenced from the same sample in a study of blood T cell repertoires in COVID-19. Clones were sequenced by immunoSEQ multiplex PCR, and TCRdb holds only the in-frame ones, with some missing. This sample yields approximately 200,000 clones, of which more than 70% are seen a single time; 6.5% to 9% belongs to the top ten. The sample taken for sequencing was PBMCs or T cells enriched from blood (not recorded which). These receptors were collected from a woman aged 40 to 55 with acute COVID-19.

The chain recombines TRBV25-1 with TRBJ1-2; possibly TRBD1 for D (6 bases). V was shortened by 6 bases and J by 10 bases, with 21 bases between the two germline ends. Germline CDR1 is MGHDK and CDR2 is SYGVNS. This CDR3 comprises 14 residues. The DNA for the CDR3 is TGTGCCAGCAGCCCTCCGGGACAACCCTCGTACTACACCTTC. Protein sequence: CASSPPGQPSYYTF.

The gene calls are TRBV7-6 and TRBJ2-5; tentatively, D is TRBD1 (5 bases). The CDR3 has 15 amino acids. V dropped 0 bases and J dropped 5 bases, with 13 bases sitting between them. Germline CDR1 reads SGHVS; CDR2 reads FNYEAQ. CDR3 nucleotide sequence: TGTGCCAGCAGCTTAGCGTGGGCAGGGTCGGAGACCCAGTACTTC. This gives the protein CASSLAWAGSETQYF.

The gene calls are TRBV5-1 and TRBJ1-1; TRBD1 aligns across 11 bases. The V gene's germline CDR1 is SGHRS and CDR2 YFSETQ. V was pared by 4 bases and J by 4 bases, with 3 bases of the junction left unmatched. The length of the CDR3 is 14 residues. The chain's CDR3 is CASSRGQGGTEAFF. The CDR3 DNA is TGCGCCAGCAGCCGGGGACAGGGGGGCACTGAAGCTTTCTTT.

The CDR3 region has the DNA TGTGCCAGCAGTGTTACAGGGTTTCGGGCTTCACCCCTCCACTTT. Translated: CASSVTGFRASPLHF. The V gene is TRBV9, the J gene TRBJ1-6; the D gene is possibly TRBD1 (6 bases). V lost 5 bases and J 9 bases, leaving 18 bases between the germline ends. Per germline, CDR1 SGDLS and CDR2 YYNGEE. The CDR3 sequence is 15 residues long.

The J gene is TRBJ1-3, the V gene TRBV11-2, with a possible D match to TRBD1 (5 bases). Germline values: CDR1 SGHAT, CDR2 FQNNGV. The CDR3 loop spans 16 amino acids. Trimming cost V 4 bases and J 4 bases, with 17 bases left between them. The CDR3 loop reads CASSSRGYGRGNTIYF. CDR3 nucleotide sequence: TGTGCCAGCAGCTCGCGGGGGTACGGGAGAGGAAACACCATATATTTT.

V usage is TRBV10-1 and J usage is TRBJ1-2; D might be TRBD1 (5 bases). Trimming pared 6 bases from V and 4 bases from J, leaving 12 bases between. CDR1 and CDR2 from the germline V gene are WNHNN and SYGVQD (reference sequence). This CDR3 has 13 amino acids. CDR3 nucleotide sequence: TGCGCCAGCAGATTGACAGTGGGCTATGGCTACACCTTC. Its protein is CASRLTVGYGYTF.

The chain couples TRBV4-2 to TRBJ2-7; D might be TRBD1 (6 bases). Germline V lookup: CDR1 LGHNA, CDR2 YNFKEQ. The CDR3 totals 12 residues. The V end lost 0 bases, the J end lost 7 bases, and 7 bases lay between the germline ends. The CDR3 sequence: CASSQDRGEQYF. In DNA, the CDR3 is TGTGCCAGCAGCCAAGATAGGGGGGAGCAGTACTTC.

This clone was seen once. The CDR3 spells CASSRAGPYQETQYF. The CDR3 bases are TGTGCCAGTAGTCGAGCAGGGCCCTACCAAGAGACCCAGTACTTC. The rearrangement uses TRBV19 and TRBJ2-5; weak D call: TRBD1 (5 bases). The V and J ends lost 5 bases and 0 bases respectively, with 13 bases between them. CDR1 and CDR2 from the germline V gene are LNHDA and SQIVND (reference sequence). The CDR3 runs to 15 residues.

In its sample, this clone was seen a few times. The V call is TRBV4-3, the J call TRBJ1-1; 8 nucleotides line up with TRBD1. With V trimmed by 0 bases and J by 3 bases, 9 bases remained unmatched. Germline CDR1 reads LGHNA; CDR2 reads YSLEER. The CDR3 covers 17 residues. CDR3 DNA: TGCGCCAGCAGCCAAGAGGGGGGCAGGACAGGGTACACTGAAGCTTTCTTT. Encoded protein: CASSQEGGRTGYTEAFF.

The J gene is TRBJ2-7, the V gene TRBV2, with TRBD2 matching over 8 bases. Germline V gene lookup returns CDR1 SNHLY and CDR2 FYNNEI. The ends lost 6 bases at V and 3 bases at J; junction bases unmatched: 7. The CDR3 is 14 amino acids. CDR3 amino acids: CASSPPAGDYEQYF. DNA of the CDR3: TGTGCCAGCAGCCCCCCAGCGGGGGACTACGAGCAGTACTTC.

On this clone: Distinct nucleotide sequences in the sample also encode this CDR3. The gene calls are TRBV19 and TRBJ1-5; TRBD1 is a possible D gene (5 bases). Trimming removed 11 bases from V and 1 base from J, with 9 bases in between. This CDR3 spans 12 amino acids. Germline CDR1 and CDR2: LNHDA and SQIVND (reference sequence). In nucleotides, the CDR3 is TGTGCCTCTGGGGGGAGCAATCAGCCCCAGCATTTT. The encoded protein is CASGGSNQPQHF.

This chain connects TRBV24-1 to TRBJ2-5; D gene uncertain. The V end lost 4 bases, the J end lost 3 bases, and 11 bases lay between the germline ends. The CDR3 sequence is 14 residues long. The germline V gene encodes CDR1 KGHDR and CDR2 SFDVKD. The chain's CDR3 is CATSERIDKETQYF. The CDR3, as DNA: TGTGCCACCAGTGAGCGCATCGATAAAGAGACCCAGTACTTC.

The rearrangement uses TRBV20-1 and TRBJ1-6, with D uncertain. V was clipped by 3 bases and J by 5 bases, with 8 bases between them. Germline V lookup: CDR1 DFQATT, CDR2 SNEGSKA (reference sequence). This CDR3 contains 13 residues. The CDR3 DNA reads as TGCAGTGCTAGTATAGCCAATAATTCACCCCTCCACTTT. Amino acid sequence: CSASIANNSPLHF.

The chain uses TRBV10-3 and TRBJ2-1, with 14 bases identical to TRBD2. J gave up 5 bases and V 8 bases, and 8 bases lay outside the gene matches. Germline-derived CDR1 and CDR2 are ENHRY and SYGVKD. This CDR3 is 16 amino acids long. The CDR3 region is CAIGGTSGRLHNEQFF. The CDR3 nucleotides are TGTGCCATCGGCGGGACTAGCGGGAGACTCCACAATGAGCAGTTCTTC.

The rearrangement uses TRBV27 and TRBJ2-7; 8 nucleotides line up with TRBD1. With V trimmed by 2 bases and J by 3 bases, 3 bases remained unmatched. The CDR3 runs 14 residues. CDR1 and CDR2 (germline): MNHEY, SMNVEV (reference sequence). The CDR3, as DNA: TGTGCCAGCAGTTTACGGGACAGGATCTACGAGCAGTACTTC. Translation: CASSLRDRIYEQYF.

CDR3 in DNA: TGTGCCAGCAGCAGGGGATTGGACAGGGCTACAGATACGCAGTATTTT. It codes for CASSRGLDRATDTQYF. The chain carries TRBV7-3 and TRBJ2-3; 8 nucleotides align to TRBD1. Looked up from germline, CDR1 is SGHTA and CDR2 is FQGTGA. This CDR3 comprises 16 residues. V lost 5 bases to trimming and J lost 3 bases; unmatched junction nucleotides: 10.

The chain couples TRBV29-1 to TRBJ2-7; D might be TRBD1 (5 bases). CDR1 SQVTM and CDR2 ANQGSEA come from the germline V gene. The germline V and J ends were trimmed by 4 bases and 1 base, with 8 bases remaining between them. This CDR3 region has 12 residues. CDR3 DNA sequence: TGCAGCGTTGTGACAGATTCCTACGAGCAGTACTTC. It encodes CSVVTDSYEQYF.

This clone was picked up a small number of times. The chain has TRBV4-2 and TRBJ2-2; D possibly corresponds to TRBD1 (6 bases). Trimming cost V 6 bases and J 0 bases, with 11 bases left between them. The CDR3 length is 15 residues. Germline lookup yields CDR1 LGHNA and CDR2 YNFKEQ. The DNA for the CDR3 is TGTGCCAGCAGACGACAGGAATCGAACACCGGGGAGCTGTTTTTT. The encoded protein is CASRRQESNTGELFF.

J is TRBJ2-3 and V is TRBV24-1; possible D gene TRBD1, 6 bases. The CDR3 has 14 residues. The ends were cut back, 2 bases at V and 6 bases at J, with 11 bases in the middle. From germline, CDR1 is KGHDR and CDR2 SFDVKD. In DNA form, the CDR3 reads TGTGCCACCAGTGATTCGCCTGACAGGGATACGCAGTATTTT. Translated: CATSDSPDRDTQYF.

The chain couples TRBV6-2 or TRBV6-3 to TRBJ1-5, with D possibly being TRBD1 (5 bases). Germline lookup yields CDR1 MNHEY and CDR2 SVGEGT. Trimming removed 4 bases at V and 7 bases at J, with 20 bases between. This CDR3 is built from 16 residues. The CDR3 protein is CASSSLEWTTKQPQHF. The DNA of the CDR3 is TGTGCCAGCAGTTCTCTAGAGTGGACAACGAAACAGCCCCAGCATTTT.

This clone is a singleton in its sample. The chain's CDR3 is CASSNFGRDEQFF. The CDR3 DNA is TGTGCCAGTAGTAATTTCGGGCGGGATGAGCAGTTCTTC. The V call is TRBV19, the J call TRBJ2-1; possibly TRBD2 for D (5 bases). The germline V gene encodes CDR1 LNHDA and CDR2 SQIVND (reference sequence). V lost 4 bases, J lost 8 bases, and 12 bases lay in between. This CDR3 has 13 residues.

V is TRBV25-1 and J is TRBJ1-1; perhaps TRBD1 as D (5 bases). Germline lookup yields CDR1 MGHDK and CDR2 SYGVNS. CDR3 length equals 15 residues. V was cut by 6 bases and J by 1 base, with 15 bases left in between. Here the CDR3 DNA reads TGTGCCAGCAGGCCTGCAGGGCGGGAGAACACTGAAGCTTTCTTT. Protein product: CASRPAGRENTEAFF.